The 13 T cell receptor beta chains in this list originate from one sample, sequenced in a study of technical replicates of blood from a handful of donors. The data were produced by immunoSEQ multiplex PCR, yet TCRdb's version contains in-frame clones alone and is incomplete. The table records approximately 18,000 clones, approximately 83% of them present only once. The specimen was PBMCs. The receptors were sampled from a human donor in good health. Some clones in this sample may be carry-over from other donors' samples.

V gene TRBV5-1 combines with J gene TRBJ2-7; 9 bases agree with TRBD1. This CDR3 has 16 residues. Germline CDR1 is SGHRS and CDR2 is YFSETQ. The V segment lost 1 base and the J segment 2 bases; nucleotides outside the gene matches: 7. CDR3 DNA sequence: TGCGCCAGCAGCTTGCCGGGGGACAGGGCAACCTACGAGCAGTACTTC. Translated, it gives CASSLPGDRATYEQYF. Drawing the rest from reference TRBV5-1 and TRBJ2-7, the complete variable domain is KAGVTQTPRYLIKTRGQQVTLSCSPISGHRSVSWYQQTPGQGLQFLFEYFSETQRNKGNFPGRFSGRQFSNSRSEMNVSTLELGDSALYLCASSLPGDRATYEQYFGPGTRLTVT.

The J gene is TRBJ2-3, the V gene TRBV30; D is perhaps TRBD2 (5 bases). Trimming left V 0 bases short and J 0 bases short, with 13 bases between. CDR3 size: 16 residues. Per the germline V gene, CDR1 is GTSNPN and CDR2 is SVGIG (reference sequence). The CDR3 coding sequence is TGTGCCTGGAGTGTATTACGGGGAAGGAGCACAGATACGCAGTATTTT. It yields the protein CAWSVLRGRSTDTQYF.

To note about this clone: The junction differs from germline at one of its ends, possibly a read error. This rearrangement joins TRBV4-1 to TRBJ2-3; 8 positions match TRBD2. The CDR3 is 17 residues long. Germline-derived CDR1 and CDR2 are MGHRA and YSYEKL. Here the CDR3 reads CASSEELAAGISDTQYF. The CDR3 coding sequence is TGCGCCAGCAGCGAAGAACTAGCGGCGGGGATCTCAGATACGCAGTATTTT.

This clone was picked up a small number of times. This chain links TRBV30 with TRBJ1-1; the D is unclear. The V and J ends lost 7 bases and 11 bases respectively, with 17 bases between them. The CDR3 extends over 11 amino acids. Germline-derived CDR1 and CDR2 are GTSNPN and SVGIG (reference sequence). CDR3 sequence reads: CAFGTSWRAFF. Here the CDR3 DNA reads TGTGCCTTCGGAACCTCCTGGCGGGCTTTCTTT.

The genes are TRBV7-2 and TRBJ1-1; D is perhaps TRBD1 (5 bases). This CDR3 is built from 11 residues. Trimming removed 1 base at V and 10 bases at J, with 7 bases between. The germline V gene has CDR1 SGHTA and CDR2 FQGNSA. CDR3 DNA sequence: TGTGCCAGCAGCTTAGGCAGGGCAGCTTTCTTT. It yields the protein CASSLGRAAFF. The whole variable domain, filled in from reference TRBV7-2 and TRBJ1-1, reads GAGVSQSPSNKVTEKGKDVELRCDPISGHTALYWYRQSLGQGLEFLIYFQGNSAPDKSGLPSDRFSAERTGGSVSTLTIQRTQQEDSAVYLCASSLGRAAFFGQGTRLTVV.

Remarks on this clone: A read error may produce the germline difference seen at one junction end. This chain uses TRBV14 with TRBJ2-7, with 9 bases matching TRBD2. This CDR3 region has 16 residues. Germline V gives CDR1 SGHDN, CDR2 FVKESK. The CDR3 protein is CASSRVAGGPSYAQYF. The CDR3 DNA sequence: TGTGCCAGCAGCCGCGTGGCGGGAGGGCCCTCTTACGCGCAGTACTTC.

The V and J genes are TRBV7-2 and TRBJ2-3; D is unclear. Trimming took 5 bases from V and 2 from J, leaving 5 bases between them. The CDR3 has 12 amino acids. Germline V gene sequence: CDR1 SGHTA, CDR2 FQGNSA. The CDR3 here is CASSTYTDTQYF. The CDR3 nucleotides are TGTGCCAGCAGCACCTACACAGATACGCAGTATTTT.

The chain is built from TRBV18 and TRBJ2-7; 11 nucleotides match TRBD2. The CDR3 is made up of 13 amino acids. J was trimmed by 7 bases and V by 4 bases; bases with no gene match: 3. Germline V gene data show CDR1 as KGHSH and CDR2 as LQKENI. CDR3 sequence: CASSLGLAEEQYF. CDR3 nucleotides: TGTGCCAGCTCACTGGGACTAGCGGAAGAGCAGTACTTC.

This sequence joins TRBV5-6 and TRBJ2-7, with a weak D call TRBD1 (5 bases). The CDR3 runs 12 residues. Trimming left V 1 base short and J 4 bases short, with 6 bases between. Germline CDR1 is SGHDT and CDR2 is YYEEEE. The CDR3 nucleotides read TGTGCCAGCAGCTTGAGGGGATACGAGCAGTACTTC. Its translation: CASSLRGYEQYF.

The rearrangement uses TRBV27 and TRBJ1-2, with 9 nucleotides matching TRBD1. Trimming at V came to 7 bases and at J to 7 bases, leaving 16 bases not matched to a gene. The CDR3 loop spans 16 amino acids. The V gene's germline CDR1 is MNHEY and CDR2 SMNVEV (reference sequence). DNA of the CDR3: TGTGCCAGCACTCGGACAGGGGCGGCGTTAAGTTCTGGCTACACCTTC. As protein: CASTRTGAALSSGYTF.

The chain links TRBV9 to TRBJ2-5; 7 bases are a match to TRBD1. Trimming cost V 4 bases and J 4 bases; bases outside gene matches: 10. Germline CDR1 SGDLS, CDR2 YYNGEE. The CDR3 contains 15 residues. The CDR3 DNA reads TGTGCCAGCAGCCCTCAGGGGGTGGACGGAGAGACCCAGTACTTC. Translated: CASSPQGVDGETQYF.

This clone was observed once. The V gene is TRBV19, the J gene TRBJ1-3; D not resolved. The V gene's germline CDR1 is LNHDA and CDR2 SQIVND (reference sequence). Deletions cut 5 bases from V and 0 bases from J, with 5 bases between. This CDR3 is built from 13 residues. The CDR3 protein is CASSWLSGNTIYF. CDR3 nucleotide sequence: TGTGCCAGTAGTTGGCTCTCTGGAAACACCATATATTTT.

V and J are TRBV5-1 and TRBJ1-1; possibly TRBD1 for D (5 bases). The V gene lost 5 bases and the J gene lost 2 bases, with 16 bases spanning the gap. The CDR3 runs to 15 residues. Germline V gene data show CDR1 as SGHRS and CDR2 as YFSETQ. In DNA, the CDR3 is TGCGCCAGCAGTCAGGCAGCAGGGCTCAACACTGAAGCTTTCTTT. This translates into CASSQAAGLNTEAFF.